This TCR beta chain was recovered during a study of T cell clonotyping in hematopoietic cell transplantation. Overall study findings and caveats: After transplant, recipient diversity fell while pathologically expanded clonotypes grew through day 180.

The CDR3 totals 17 residues. Trimming took 0 bases from V and 2 from J, leaving 14 bases between them. CDR1 and CDR2 (germline): LNHNV, YYDKDF (reference sequence). Using immunoSEQ multiplex PCR, the repertoire was profiled, and TCRdb retains in-frame clones only, with some absent. This sample has approximately 44,000 clones, with approximately 95% found just once. As to this clone: The antigen is unknown.

Sequenced input: peripheral blood mononuclear cells. The chain carries TRBV15 and TRBJ2-1, with a tentative D call TRBD2 (6 bases). The sequence came from a man aged 30-40 years in good health. Some clones in this sample may be carry-over from other donors' samples. Written as DNA, the CDR3 is TGTGCCACCAGCAGAGAGAAAGCGGGTGCCGCCTACAATGAGCAGTTCTTC. Its translation: CATSREKAGAAYNEQFF. The variable domain in full, with the rest retrieved from reference TRBV15 and TRBJ2-1, is DAMVIQNPRYQVTQFGKPVTLSCSQTLNHNVMYWYQQKSSQAPKLLFHYYDKDFNNEADTPDNFQSRRPNTSFCFLDIRSPGLGDTAMYLCATSREKAGAAYNEQFFGPGTRLTVL.